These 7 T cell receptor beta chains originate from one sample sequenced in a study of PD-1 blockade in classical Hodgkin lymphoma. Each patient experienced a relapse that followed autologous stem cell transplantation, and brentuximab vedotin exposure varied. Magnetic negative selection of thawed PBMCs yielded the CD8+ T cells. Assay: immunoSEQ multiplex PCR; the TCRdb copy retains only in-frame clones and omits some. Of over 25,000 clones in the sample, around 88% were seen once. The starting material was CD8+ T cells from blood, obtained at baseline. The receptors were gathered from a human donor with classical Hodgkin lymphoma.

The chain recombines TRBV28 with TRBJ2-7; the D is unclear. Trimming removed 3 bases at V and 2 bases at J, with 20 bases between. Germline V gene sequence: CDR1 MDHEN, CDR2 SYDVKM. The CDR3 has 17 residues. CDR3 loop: CASSFKSWTSVPYEQYF. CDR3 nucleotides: TGTGCCAGCAGTTTTAAGTCTTGGACCAGCGTTCCCTACGAGCAGTACTTC. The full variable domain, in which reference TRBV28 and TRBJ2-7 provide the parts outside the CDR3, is DVKVTQSSRYLVKRTGEKVFLECVQDMDHENMFWYRQDPGLGLRLIYFSYDVKMKEKGDIPEGYSVSREKKERFSLILESASTNQTSMYLCASSFKSWTSVPYEQYFGPGTRLTVT.

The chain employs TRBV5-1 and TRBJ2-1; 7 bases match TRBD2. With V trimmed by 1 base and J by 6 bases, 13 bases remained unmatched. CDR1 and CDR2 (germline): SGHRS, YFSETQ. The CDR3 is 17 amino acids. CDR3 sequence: CASSLFRGGPVSNEQFF. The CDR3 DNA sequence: TGCGCCAGCAGCTTGTTTCGGGGAGGGCCAGTCTCCAATGAGCAGTTCTTC.

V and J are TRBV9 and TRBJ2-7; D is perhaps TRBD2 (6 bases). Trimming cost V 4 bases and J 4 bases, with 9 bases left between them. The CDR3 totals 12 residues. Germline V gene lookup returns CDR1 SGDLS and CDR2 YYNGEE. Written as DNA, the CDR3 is TGTGCCAGCAGCCCCGGGGGTTACGAGCAGTACTTC. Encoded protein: CASSPGGYEQYF.

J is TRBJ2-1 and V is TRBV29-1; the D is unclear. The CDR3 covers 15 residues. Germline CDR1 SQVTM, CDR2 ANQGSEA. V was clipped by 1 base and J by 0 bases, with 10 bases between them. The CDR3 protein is CSVEGRSGSYNEQFF. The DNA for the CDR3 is TGCAGCGTTGAAGGCCGGTCCGGCTCCTACAATGAGCAGTTCTTC.

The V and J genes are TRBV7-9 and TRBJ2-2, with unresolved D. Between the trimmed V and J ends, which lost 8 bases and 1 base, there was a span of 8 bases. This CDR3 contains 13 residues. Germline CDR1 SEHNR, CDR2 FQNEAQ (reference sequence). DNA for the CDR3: TGTGCCAGCCCACACGAGAACACCGGGGAGCTGTTTTTT. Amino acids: CASPHENTGELFF.

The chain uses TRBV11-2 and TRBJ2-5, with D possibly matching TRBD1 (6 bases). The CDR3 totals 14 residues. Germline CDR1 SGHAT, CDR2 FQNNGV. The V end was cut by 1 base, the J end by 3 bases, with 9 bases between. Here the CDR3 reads CASSLGTVKETQYF. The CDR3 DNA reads TGTGCCAGCAGCTTAGGGACAGTAAAAGAGACCCAGTACTTC.

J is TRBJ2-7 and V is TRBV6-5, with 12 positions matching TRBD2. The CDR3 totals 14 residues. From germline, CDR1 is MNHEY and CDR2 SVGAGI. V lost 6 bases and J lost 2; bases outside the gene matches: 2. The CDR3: CASSRTSGTYEQYF. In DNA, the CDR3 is TGTGCCAGCAGCCGGACTAGCGGGACCTACGAGCAGTACTTC.